Following are 27 T cell receptor beta chains from one sample sequenced in a study of shared clonotypes between healthy human individuals. The method was immunoSEQ multiplex PCR; TCRdb's version includes in-frame clones alone and lacks a portion of them. The table has 600,000 to 750,000 clones, 55% to 80% seen once. The sequencing sample was made of memory CD4+ T cells sorted from blood. Subset in this sample: CD45RA-negative fraction. The receptors derive from a woman aged 25 to 45 in good health.

The CDR3, as DNA: TGCGCCAGCAGCCTGGGACTAGTGGCCGGGGAGCTGTTTTTT. It translates to CASSLGLVAGELFF. The chain is built from TRBV5-1 and TRBJ2-2; 8 bases align to TRBD2. V dropped 4 bases and J dropped 6; count of bases not matched to a gene: 5. The CDR3 loop spans 14 amino acids. The V gene's germline CDR1 is SGHRS and CDR2 YFSETQ. The variable domain in full, with the rest retrieved from reference TRBV5-1 and TRBJ2-2, is KAGVTQTPRYLIKTRGQQVTLSCSPISGHRSVSWYQQTPGQGLQFLFEYFSETQRNKGNFPGRFSGRQFSNSRSEMNVSTLELGDSALYLCASSLGLVAGELFFGEGSRLTVL.

The chain uses TRBV19 and TRBJ2-5; 10 nucleotides line up with TRBD1. From germline, CDR1 is LNHDA and CDR2 SQIVND (reference sequence). Unmatched junction bases numbered 6, after V lost 9 bases and J lost 2 bases. The CDR3 consists of 14 residues. This CDR3 is CARGTGDFQETQYF. CDR3 coding DNA: TGTGCCAGAGGGACAGGGGATTTTCAAGAGACCCAGTACTTC.

CDR3 amino acids: CASSFGLAGEWEQYF. The CDR3 nucleotides read TGTGCCAGCAGCTTTGGACTAGCGGGAGAATGGGAGCAGTACTTC. The chain couples TRBV7-6 to TRBJ2-7, with TRBD2 identical over 13 bases. Germline V lookup: CDR1 SGHVS, CDR2 FNYEAQ. V gave up 3 bases and J gave up 7 bases; unmatched junction bases: 6. CDR3 length: 15 amino acids.

V and J are TRBV5-1 and TRBJ2-7; 8 bases are a match to TRBD1. The length of the CDR3 is 15 residues. V lost 4 bases, J lost 3 bases, and 9 bases stayed unmatched. Germline V lookup: CDR1 SGHRS, CDR2 YFSETQ. The CDR3 nucleotides are TGCGCCAGCAGCGCCGGGACAGGACCCTTCTACGAGCAGTACTTC. It encodes CASSAGTGPFYEQYF.

This clone occurred once. Other DNA sequences in this sample translate to the same CDR3. CDR3 nucleotides: TGCGCCAGCAGCCTACTAGCGGGAGGTGGAGAGACCCAGTACTTC. It yields the protein CASSLLAGGGETQYF. The chain links TRBV5-1 to TRBJ2-5; TRBD2 agrees at 12 bases. The CDR3 loop spans 15 amino acids. The V gene end was trimmed by 4 bases and the J gene end by 4 bases; junction bases not matched to a gene: 5. Germline V gene lookup returns CDR1 SGHRS and CDR2 YFSETQ.

The rearrangement links TRBV4-1 to TRBJ1-5; no reliable D call. This CDR3 is built from 15 residues. Per the germline V gene, CDR1 is MGHRA and CDR2 is YSYEKL. Trimming shortened V by 1 base and J by 2 bases, and 9 bases separated the two germline ends. DNA for the CDR3: TGCGCCAGCAGCCAAGTGTACTCCCGCAATCAGCCCCAGCATTTT. Translating gives CASSQVYSRNQPQHF.

The chain couples TRBV5-1 to TRBJ2-7, with D perhaps matching TRBD1 (6 bases). V shed 7 bases and J shed 0 bases, with 17 bases lying between them. This CDR3 has 15 amino acids. Germline CDR1 reads SGHRS; CDR2 reads YFSETQ. The CDR3 sequence: CASAVGWDNSYEQYF. The CDR3 DNA reads as TGCGCCAGCGCCGTCGGCTGGGACAACTCCTACGAGCAGTACTTC.

The J gene is TRBJ1-5, the V gene TRBV27, with 8 bases matching TRBD1. Germline V gives CDR1 MNHEY, CDR2 SMNVEV (reference sequence). The trim removed 6 bases at V and 6 bases at J, leaving 10 bases unmatched. The CDR3 has 15 residues. CDR3 DNA: TGTGCCAGCAGGCGGACAGGGAATGACGGTCAGCCCCAGCATTTT. It yields the protein CASRRTGNDGQPQHF.

This clone was counted between two and nine times. The gene calls are TRBV28 and TRBJ2-2; TRBD1 agrees at 9 bases. Looked up from germline, CDR1 is MDHEN and CDR2 is SYDVKM. With V trimmed by 2 bases and J by 5 bases, 6 bases remained unmatched. The CDR3 runs 16 residues. The CDR3 loop reads CASSLLGQGETGELFF. The CDR3, as DNA: TGTGCCAGCAGTTTACTGGGACAGGGAGAGACCGGGGAGCTGTTTTTT.

This chain links TRBV28 with TRBJ2-3; possibly TRBD1 or TRBD2 for D (7 bases each). Trimming stripped 5 bases from V and 8 bases from J, with 20 bases between. Germline V gene data show CDR1 as MDHEN and CDR2 as SYDVKM. The CDR3 totals 15 residues. CDR3 loop: CASSQGGVPPPTQYF. The CDR3, as DNA: TGTGCCAGCAGTCAGGGGGGGGTTCCGCCCCCTACGCAGTATTTT.

In its sample, this clone was seen once. The chain joins TRBV6-5 to TRBJ2-7; D possibly corresponds to TRBD1 (6 bases). Trimming cost V 7 bases and J 7 bases, with 11 bases left between them. CDR1 and CDR2 (germline): MNHEY, SVGAGI. The CDR3 is made up of 11 amino acids. For the CDR3, the DNA is TGTGCCAGCATGGGAACAGGGGAGCAGTACTTC. Its translation: CASMGTGEQYF.

J is TRBJ1-1 and V is TRBV28, with a weak D call TRBD1 (6 bases). CDR3 length equals 14 residues. Germline V gene lookup returns CDR1 MDHEN and CDR2 SYDVKM. Trimming removed 5 bases from V and 5 bases from J, with 15 bases in between. The chain's CDR3 is CASSPRGGATEAFF. The DNA for the CDR3 is TGTGCCAGCAGTCCGAGGGGGGGCGCAACTGAAGCTTTCTTT.

With regard to this clone: A single base separates this from a much larger clone, so it may be a read error. The sample holds other DNA sequences that translate to the same CDR3. The rearrangement joins TRBV5-1 to TRBJ2-1; TRBD2 is a possible D gene (6 bases). The CDR3 runs 15 residues. Germline V lookup: CDR1 SGHRS, CDR2 YFSETQ. V lost 0 bases and J 2 bases, leaving 9 bases between the germline ends. The CDR3 DNA reads TGCGCCAGCAGCTTGGCTAGCGCGGCCTACAATGAGCAGTTCTTC. It codes for CASSLASAAYNEQFF.

The V gene is TRBV25-1, the J gene TRBJ2-7; 12 bases are a match to TRBD2. Germline V gene lookup returns CDR1 MGHDK and CDR2 SYGVNS. The CDR3 is made up of 14 amino acids. With V trimmed by 9 bases and J by 6 bases, 9 bases remained unmatched. The CDR3 loop reads CASSLAGGSAEQYF. The CDR3 bases are TGTGCCAGTTCTCTAGCGGGAGGGTCTGCCGAGCAGTACTTC.

The CDR3 spells CASVGAGGPTDTQYF. DNA for the CDR3: TGTGCCAGCGTCGGCGCGGGAGGGCCCACGGATACGCAGTATTTT. The rearrangement joins TRBV6-5 to TRBJ2-3; 9 positions match TRBD2. CDR1 is MNHEY, CDR2 SVGAGI, per germline. The CDR3 has 15 residues. V dropped 8 bases and J dropped 6; count of bases not matched to a gene: 12.

The chain uses TRBV28 and TRBJ2-7; weak D call: TRBD2 (5 bases). The CDR3 runs 14 residues. The germline V and J ends were trimmed by 7 bases and 3 bases, with 16 bases remaining between them. Germline assignment: CDR1 MDHEN and CDR2 SYDVKM. The CDR3 sequence: CASTDPDSVYEQYF. DNA of the CDR3: TGTGCCAGCACCGACCCGGATAGCGTCTACGAGCAGTACTTC.

The chain uses TRBV6-6 and TRBJ1-5; weak D call: TRBD1 (5 bases). The germline V gene encodes CDR1 MNHNY and CDR2 SVGAGI (reference sequence). The CDR3 extends over 14 amino acids. Trimming shortened V by 6 bases and J by 7 bases, and 16 bases separated the two germline ends. The CDR3: CASRSMQGGQPQHF. The CDR3 nucleotides are TGTGCCAGCAGGTCGATGCAGGGTGGGCAGCCCCAGCATTTT.

In its sample, this clone was seen a few times. V and J are TRBV10-3 and TRBJ2-7; possible D gene TRBD2, 6 bases. This CDR3 contains 13 residues. Per the germline V gene, CDR1 is ENHRY and CDR2 is SYGVKD. V shed 8 bases and J shed 0 bases, with 11 bases lying between them. Here the CDR3 DNA reads TGTGCCATCGCGGGAACCCCCTCCTACGAGCAGTACTTC. Protein sequence: CAIAGTPSYEQYF.

A few counts support this clone. J is TRBJ1-2 and V is TRBV21-1; TRBD1 is the table's D call and was not checked against the DNA. TRBV21-1 is designated a pseudogene. This CDR3 is built from 14 residues. This chain's CDR3 is CASSKRDRGYGYTF. The DNA for the CDR3 is TGTGCCAGCAGCAAGCGGGACAGGGGGTATGGCTACACCTTC.

The chain combines TRBV7-2 with TRBJ2-7; D uncertain. Germline CDR1 and CDR2: SGHTA and FQGNSA. The CDR3 is 12 amino acids. V was pared by 5 bases and J by 3 bases, with 8 bases between. CDR3 in DNA: TGTGCCAGCAGCCCACAAGTCTACGAGCAGTACTTC. Amino acids: CASSPQVYEQYF. Supplemented by reference TRBV7-2 and TRBJ2-7, the full variable domain reads GAGVSQSPSNKVTEKGKDVELRCDPISGHTALYWYRQSLGQGLEFLIYFQGNSAPDKSGLPSDRFSAERTGGSVSTLTIQRTQQEDSAVYLCASSPQVYEQYFGPGTRLTVT.

The J gene is TRBJ1-4, the V gene TRBV30; 8 bases map to TRBD1. CDR1 is GTSNPN and CDR2 is SVGIG in the germline V gene (reference sequence). After removal of 4 bases from V and 0 bases from J, the junction contained 19 bases not matched to a gene. The CDR3 extends over 20 amino acids. The CDR3 sequence is CAWKQRRQGRFYSTNEKLFF. CDR3 in DNA: TGTGCCTGGAAACAGCGGAGACAGGGGCGATTCTATTCAACTAATGAAAAACTGTTTTTT.

This chain links TRBV11-3 with TRBJ1-1; 7 nucleotides line up with TRBD1. The CDR3 is 14 residues long. J was trimmed by 4 bases and V by 5 bases; bases with no gene match: 7. Germline V gene sequence: CDR1 SGHNT, CDR2 YENEEA. CDR3 residues: CASSLQGRATEAFF. CDR3 DNA: TGTGCCAGCAGCCTACAGGGGCGGGCCACTGAAGCTTTCTTT. Combining the CDR3 with reference TRBV11-3 and TRBJ1-1 gives the whole variable domain EAGVVQSPRYKIIEKKQPVAFWCNPISGHNTLYWYLQNLGQGPELLIRYENEEAVDDSQLPKDRFSAERLKGVDSTLKIQPAELGDSAVYLCASSLQGRATEAFFGQGTRLTVV.

The chain is built from TRBV7-3 and TRBJ2-1, with TRBD2 matching over 14 bases. The J segment lost 8 bases and the V segment lost 4 bases, leaving 16 bases of the junction unmatched. The CDR3 length is 19 residues. Germline CDR1 is SGHTA and CDR2 is FQGTGA. CDR3 sequence reads: CASSSRGTSGSSASDEQFF. The DNA for the CDR3 is TGTGCCAGCAGCTCTCGGGGGACTAGCGGGAGTTCAGCGTCCGATGAGCAGTTCTTC.

This chain connects TRBV13 to TRBJ2-3, with D uncertain. The germline CDR1 and CDR2 sequences are PRHDT and FYEKMQ (reference sequence). CDR3 length equals 15 residues. V shed 0 bases and J shed 2 bases, with 9 bases lying between them. The CDR3 loop is CASSLGPTFTDTQYF. DNA for the CDR3: TGTGCCAGCAGCTTAGGCCCCACCTTCACAGATACGCAGTATTTT.

The chain links TRBV5-4 to TRBJ2-3; D call uncertain. The CDR3 extends over 12 amino acids. The germline gives CDR1 SGHNT, CDR2 YYREEE (reference sequence). V was trimmed by 3 bases and J by 2 bases, leaving 4 bases between them. The CDR3 nucleotides are TGTGCCAGCAGCTCCGTCACAGATACGCAGTATTTT. It translates to CASSSVTDTQYF.

The rearrangement links TRBV29-1 to TRBJ2-5; no clear D gene. The J call may be mistaken, given a closer DNA end match to TRBJ2-7. This CDR3 has 10 residues. Per the germline V gene, CDR1 is SQVTM and CDR2 is ANQGSEA. CDR3 nucleotides: TGCAGCGGACACTGGATCGAGCAGTACTTC. This translates into CSGHWIEQYF.

This chain joins TRBV5-5 and TRBJ2-3, with 9 bases aligning to TRBD1. The CDR3 has 18 amino acids. With 3 bases clipped from V and 0 bases from J, the junction kept 11 bases outside the gene matches. Germline V gene sequence: CDR1 SGHKS, CDR2 YYEKEE (reference sequence). The CDR3 is CASSSRDRDYWSTDTQYF. CDR3 bases: TGTGCCAGCAGCTCCCGGGACAGGGACTATTGGAGCACAGATACGCAGTATTTT. The full variable domain, rest sourced from reference TRBV5-5 and TRBJ2-3, is DAGVTQSPTHLIKTRGQQVTLRCSPISGHKSVSWYQQVLGQGPQFIFQYYEKEERGRGNFPDRFSARQFPNYSSELNVNALLLGDSALYLCASSSRDRDYWSTDTQYFGPGTRLTVL.